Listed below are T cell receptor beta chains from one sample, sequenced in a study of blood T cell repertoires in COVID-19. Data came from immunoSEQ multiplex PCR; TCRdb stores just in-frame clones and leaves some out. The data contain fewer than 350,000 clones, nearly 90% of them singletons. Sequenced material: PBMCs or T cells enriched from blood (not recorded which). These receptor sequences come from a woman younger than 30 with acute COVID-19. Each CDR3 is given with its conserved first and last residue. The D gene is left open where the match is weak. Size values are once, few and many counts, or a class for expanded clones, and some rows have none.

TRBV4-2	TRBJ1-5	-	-	TGTGCCAGCAGCCAAGCTGCGGGGGCAGTCAATCAGCCCCAGCATTTT	CASSQAAGAVNQPQHF
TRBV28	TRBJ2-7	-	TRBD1	TGTGCCAGCAGTTTATATTTTGGGGGGACAGGGGAACGCGAGCAGTACTTC	CASSLYFGGTGEREQYF
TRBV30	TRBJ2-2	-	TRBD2	TGTGCCTGGAGTGTACGGTCTCTAGCGGGAGGCACCGGGGAGCTGTTTTTT	CAWSVRSLAGGTGELFF
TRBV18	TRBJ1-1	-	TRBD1	TGTGCCAGCTCACGAGGGCGACAGGGGGGGAACACTGAAGCTTTCTTT	CASSRGRQGGNTEAFF
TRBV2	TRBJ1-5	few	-	TGTGCCAGCAGACGGACAGCCCAGCCCCAGCATTTT	CASRRTAQPQHF
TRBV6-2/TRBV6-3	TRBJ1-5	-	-	TGTGCCAGCAGTCAGACACGTTATAGCAATCAGCCCCAGCATTTT	CASSQTRYSNQPQHF
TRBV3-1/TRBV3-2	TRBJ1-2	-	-	TGTGCCAGCAGCCAAGCTGCGGGGGACTATGGCTACACCTTC	CASSQAAGDYGYTF
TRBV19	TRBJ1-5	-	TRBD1	TGTGCCAGTAAAGAGCGGACAGGGGGCTATCAGCCCCAGCATTTT	CASKERTGGYQPQHF
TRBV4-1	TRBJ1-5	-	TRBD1	TGCGCCAGCAGCCAGCCGGGACAGGGCTTCCTAAGCAATCAGCCCCAGCATTTT	CASSQPGQGFLSNQPQHF
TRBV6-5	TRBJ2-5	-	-	TGTGCCAGCAGTTCCCGGGACACACAAGAGACCCAGTACTTC	CASSSRDTQETQYF
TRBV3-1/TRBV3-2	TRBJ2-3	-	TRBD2	TGTGCCAGCAGCCAAGATAGGTTAGCGGGATCGGGAACAGATACGCAGTATTTT	CASSQDRLAGSGTDTQYF
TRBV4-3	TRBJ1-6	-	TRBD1	TGCGCCAGCAGCCTCGGGACAGGCGATTCACCCCTCCACTTT	CASSLGTGDSPLHF
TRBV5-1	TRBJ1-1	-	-	TGCGCCAGCAGCTTGGGGGGGCTGAACACTGAAGCTTTCTTT	CASSLGGLNTEAFF
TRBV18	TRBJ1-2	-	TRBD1	TGTGCCAGCTCACCATCCCCATCCGGACAGGGGGGAGATCATGGCTACACCTTC	CASSPSPSGQGGDHGYTF
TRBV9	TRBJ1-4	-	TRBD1	TGTGCCAGCAGCGAGGGACAGCCGAATGAAAAACTGTTTTTT	CASSEGQPNEKLFF
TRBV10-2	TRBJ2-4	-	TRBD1	TGCGCCAGCAGTGGACCAGGACAGGGTGCCAAAAACATTCAGTACTTC	CASSGPGQGAKNIQYF
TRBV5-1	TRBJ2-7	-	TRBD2	TGCGCCAGCAGCGTCCGGGACTACCATTACGAGCAGTACTTC	CASSVRDYHYEQYF
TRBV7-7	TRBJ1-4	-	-	TGTGCCAGCAGCTTAGAACTTAATGAAAAACTGTTTTTT	CASSLELNEKLFF
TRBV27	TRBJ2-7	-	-	TGTGCCAGCAGTTCACTAGGTTACGAGCAGTACTTC	CASSSLGYEQYF
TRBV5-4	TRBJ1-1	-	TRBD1	TGTGCCAGCAGCGGAGGGACAGGGACGTCAGAAGAAGCTTTCTTT	CASSGGTGTSEEAFF
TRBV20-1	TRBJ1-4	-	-	TGCAGTGCTAAGAAGTGGACTAGACTGTTTTTT	CSAKKWTRLFF
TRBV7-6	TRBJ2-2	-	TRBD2	TGTGCCAGCACCTCATTCCCCCGGATTGGGCGGGAGGGCCCAACGAACACCGGGGAGCTGTTTTTT	CASTSFPRIGREGPTNTGELFF
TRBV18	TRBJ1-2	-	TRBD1	TGTGCCAGCTCACCGACAGGGAACTATGGCTACACCTTC	CASSPTGNYGYTF
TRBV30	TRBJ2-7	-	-	TGTGCCTGGAGCACCAGGTACGAGCAGTACTTC	CAWSTRYEQYF
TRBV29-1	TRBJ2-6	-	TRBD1	TGCAGCGTTGGAGACAGGGCTGGGGCCAACGTCCTGACTTTC	CSVGDRAGANVLTF
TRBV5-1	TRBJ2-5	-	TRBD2	TGCGCCAGCAGCTCCGCCGTGACTAGCGGGATAGAGACCCAGTACTTC	CASSSAVTSGIETQYF
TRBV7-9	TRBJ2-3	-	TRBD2	TGTGCCAGCGGGCAGCGGGAGGGTCCTCGGGCAGATACGCAGTATTTT	CASGQREGPRADTQYF
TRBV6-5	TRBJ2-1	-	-	TGTGCCAGCCGAGCTAGTGGTGGCTCTTGGAATGAGCAGTTCTTC	CASRASGGSWNEQFF
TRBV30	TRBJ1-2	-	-	TGTGCCTGGAGTACCAGAGGCAGGGCGAGCTATGGCTACACCTTC	CAWSTRGRASYGYTF
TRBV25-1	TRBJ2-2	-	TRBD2	TGTGCCAGCACCGGGACTAAGACCGGGGAGCTGTTTTTT	CASTGTKTGELFF
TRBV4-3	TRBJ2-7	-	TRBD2	TGCGCCAGCAGCCAAGGGTGGACTAGCGGTTCCTACGAGCAGTACTTC	CASSQGWTSGSYEQYF
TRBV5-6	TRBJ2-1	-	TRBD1	TGTGCCAGCAGCTCCCTGGACAGGGGGCTGGGTGAGCAGTTCTTC	CASSSLDRGLGEQFF
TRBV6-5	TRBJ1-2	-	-	TGTGCCAGCAGGGCTCCGGGAGATGGCTACACCTTC	CASRAPGDGYTF
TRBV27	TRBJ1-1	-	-	TGTGCCAGCAGCACACATCTGAACACTGAAGCTTTCTTT	CASSTHLNTEAFF
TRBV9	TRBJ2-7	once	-	TGTGCCAGCACCGATGACGGGAGCGGCGAGCAGTACTTC	CASTDDGSGEQYF
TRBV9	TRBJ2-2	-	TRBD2	TGTGCCAGCAGCGGAAGCGGGAGCGCGACCGGGGAGCTGTTTTTT	CASSGSGSATGELFF
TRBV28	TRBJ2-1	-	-	TGTGCCAGCAGCCAACTACTCCTACGATCCGGTGAGCAGTTCTTC	CASSQLLLRSGEQFF
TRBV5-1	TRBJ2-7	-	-	TGCGCCAGCAGCTTGGCCCCAGGTTCCCAGTACGAGCAGTACTTC	CASSLAPGSQYEQYF
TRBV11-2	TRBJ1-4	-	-	TGTGCCAGCAGCTTAGCTTTCGAGGGCAGCTGGGAAAAACTGTTTTTT	CASSLAFEGSWEKLFF
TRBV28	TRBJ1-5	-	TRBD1	TGTGCCAGCAGAATACCGGACAGGGGGAATCAGCCCCAGCATTTT	CASRIPDRGNQPQHF
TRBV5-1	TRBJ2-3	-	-	TGCGCCAGCAGCATCCAAGGACCTAGCCTAAGCACAGATACGCAGTATTTT	CASSIQGPSLSTDTQYF
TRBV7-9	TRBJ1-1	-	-	TGTGCCAGCAGCTCCTCCTCGAACACTGAAGCTTTCTTT	CASSSSSNTEAFF
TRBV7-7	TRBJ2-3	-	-	TGTGCCAGCAGCTTAGGGTCTAGTTCAGATACGCAGTATTTT	CASSLGSSSDTQYF
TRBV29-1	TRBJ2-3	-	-	TGCAGCGTTAGCGACCCTAACACAGATACGCAGTATTTT	CSVSDPNTDTQYF
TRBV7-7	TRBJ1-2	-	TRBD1	TGTGCTAGCAGCGTAACAGGGGACGGCCCCGCGATTGCTAACTATGGCTACACCTTC	CASSVTGDGPAIANYGYTF
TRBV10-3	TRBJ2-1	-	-	TGTGCCATCAGCTCCCCAGGGGCCTACAATGAGCAGTTCTTC	CAISSPGAYNEQFF
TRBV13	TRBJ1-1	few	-	TGTGCCAGCAGCTTAGCACTCATGAACACTGAAGCTTTCTTT	CASSLALMNTEAFF
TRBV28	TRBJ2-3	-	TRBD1	TGTGCCAGCAGTTTAAATAGACAGGGGGCGATCACAGATACGCAGTATTTT	CASSLNRQGAITDTQYF
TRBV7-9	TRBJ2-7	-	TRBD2	TGTGCCAGCAGCCCCCCGGCTTGGCGGGAGGGGAGTCACGAGCAGTACTTC	CASSPPAWREGSHEQYF
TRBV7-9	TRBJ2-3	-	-	TGTGCCAGCAGCTCTGCTTTACGGTCACTTGGTCGCACAGATACGCAGTATTTT	CASSSALRSLGRTDTQYF
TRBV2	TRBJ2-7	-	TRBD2	TGTGCCAGCACCGGTGGGACTAGCGGGATCGAGCAGTACTTC	CASTGGTSGIEQYF
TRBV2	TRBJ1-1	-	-	TGTGCCAGCAGTGGGGGGCCCGGCAGGAACACTGAAGCTTTCTTT	CASSGGPGRNTEAFF
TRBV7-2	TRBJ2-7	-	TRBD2	TGTGCCAGCAGCTGGGGACTAAACTACGAGCAGTACTTC	CASSWGLNYEQYF
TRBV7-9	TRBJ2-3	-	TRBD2	TGTGCCAGCAGCTTACTCGGGAGGACTAGCACAGATACGCAGTATTTT	CASSLLGRTSTDTQYF
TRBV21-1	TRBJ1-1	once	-	TGTGCCAGCAGCAAAGTTAGGACACCGAACACTGAAGCTTTCTTT	CASSKVRTPNTEAFF
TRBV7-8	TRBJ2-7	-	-	TGTGCCAGCACCCCGAATGTCCGGACGGAGGTAGAGCAGTACTTC	CASTPNVRTEVEQYF
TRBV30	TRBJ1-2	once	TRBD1	TGTGCCTGGAGTGCCTTCCTAGGGGGCGGCTATGGCTACACCTTC	CAWSAFLGGGYGYTF
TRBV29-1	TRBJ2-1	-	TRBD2	TGCAGCCAAGCTAGGGGACTAGCGCCCTACAATGAGCAGTTCTTC	CSQARGLAPYNEQFF
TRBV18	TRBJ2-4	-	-	TGTGCCAGCTCACCACCGGGGCATACGGCCAAAAACATTCAGTACTTC	CASSPPGHTAKNIQYF
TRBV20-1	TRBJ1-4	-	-	TGCAGTGCTAGTACTATTACATTGGGGGGGCGTGGAACTAATGAAAAACTGTTTTTT	CSASTITLGGRGTNEKLFF